The 16 T cell receptor beta chains below come from one sample, sequenced in a study of long-term antiretroviral therapy in people with HIV. They ran version v3.0 of the immunoSEQ assay at survey level. Profiling relied on immunoSEQ multiplex PCR, and the TCRdb table lists in-frame clones only, not all of them. The table has 40,000 to 50,000 clones, about 94% seen once. The sequences come from unsorted PBMCs, collected approximately 9.1 years after starting antiretroviral therapy. These TCRs come from a man aged 25 to 45 with HIV.

V is TRBV6-1 and J is TRBJ2-2; 8 positions match TRBD1. The CDR3 is 14 residues long. Germline V lookup: CDR1 MNHNS, CDR2 SASEGT. Trimming cost V 4 bases and J 7 bases; bases outside gene matches: 5. CDR3 region: CASSAGQGGGELFF. For the CDR3, the DNA is TGTGCCAGCAGTGCCGGACAGGGCGGCGGGGAGCTGTTTTTT.

V and J are TRBV5-3 and TRBJ2-5; 11 nucleotides line up with TRBD2. TRBV5-3 is labeled an ORF, and its function is uncertain. Trimming at V came to 0 bases and at J to 2 bases, leaving 6 bases not matched to a gene. There are 17 residues in the CDR3. CDR3 nucleotide sequence: TGTGCCAGAAGCTTGGGGGCTAGCGGGGGGAAACAAGAGACCCAGTACTTC. This translates into CARSLGASGGKQETQYF.

The rearrangement links TRBV7-6 to TRBJ2-6; TRBD1 matches 7 bases. The CDR3 has 19 residues. CDR1 and CDR2 from the germline V gene are SGHVS and FNYEAQ. V lost 1 base to trimming and J lost 0 bases; unmatched junction nucleotides: 9. CDR3 DNA sequence: TGTGCCAGCAGCTTAGGGGGACAGCCTGCCTCCTCTGGGGCCAACGTCCTGACTTTC. Protein product: CASSLGGQPASSGANVLTF.

V and J are TRBV5-1 and TRBJ2-5; 9 nucleotides line up with TRBD2. The trim removed 0 bases at V and 2 bases at J, leaving 5 bases unmatched. Germline V lookup: CDR1 SGHRS, CDR2 YFSETQ. CDR3 size: 16 residues. The CDR3 protein is CASSLGSAGGQETQYF. CDR3 sequence (DNA): TGCGCCAGCAGCTTGGGTAGCGCGGGGGGGCAAGAGACCCAGTACTTC.

This chain joins TRBV18 and TRBJ1-2, with a weak D call TRBD1 (6 bases). The CDR3 consists of 15 residues. V was clipped by 5 bases and J by 5 bases, with 18 bases between them. Germline-derived CDR1 and CDR2 are KGHSH and LQKENI. The CDR3, as DNA: TGTGCCAGCTCAGAAACCTACAGGGAGTCATATGGCTACACCTTC. Translated: CASSETYRESYGYTF.

This chain uses TRBV11-2 with TRBJ2-1, with 7 bases lining up with TRBD1. Germline CDR1 SGHAT, CDR2 FQNNGV. The CDR3 loop spans 15 amino acids. The trim removed 5 bases at V and 7 bases at J, leaving 11 bases unmatched. Here the CDR3 reads CASSQYRGGQNEQFF. CDR3 nucleotides: TGTGCCAGCAGCCAATACAGGGGCGGCCAAAATGAGCAGTTCTTC.

CDR3 in amino acids: CASSLSGGGNEQYF. Here the CDR3 DNA reads TGTGCCAGCAGTTTGAGCGGGGGAGGGAACGAGCAGTACTTC. V and J are TRBV5-6 and TRBJ2-7; 8 bases line up with TRBD2. After removal of 5 bases from V and 5 bases from J, the junction contained 9 bases not matched to a gene. The germline V gene has CDR1 SGHDT and CDR2 YYEEEE. This CDR3 has 14 amino acids.

The chain joins TRBV11-2 to TRBJ1-1; D not certain. Trimming took off 1 base at V and 0 bases at J, with 9 bases between the two ends. The CDR3 covers 15 residues. CDR1 is SGHAT and CDR2 is FQNNGV in the germline V gene. CDR3 in DNA: TGTGCCAGCAGCTTAGGGCAGGCCTTGAACACTGAAGCTTTCTTT. The encoded protein is CASSLGQALNTEAFF.

This chain joins TRBV5-1 and TRBJ1-2; 7 nucleotides agree with TRBD1. The ends lost 3 bases at V and 6 bases at J; junction bases unmatched: 5. CDR1 is SGHRS, CDR2 YFSETQ, per germline. The CDR3 totals 13 residues. The CDR3, as DNA: TGCGCCAGCAGCTCGCGACAGGGCGATGGCTACACCTTC. This gives the protein CASSSRQGDGYTF.

The chain joins TRBV6-8 to TRBJ1-1; D ambiguous. V was cut by 0 bases and J by 0 bases, with 8 bases left in between. CDR1 and CDR2 (germline): MNHGY, SAAAGT. This CDR3 contains 15 residues. The CDR3 bases are TGTGCCAGCAGTTACTCAACGGATTTGAACACTGAAGCTTTCTTT. Residues: CASSYSTDLNTEAFF.

The chain has TRBV28 and TRBJ2-7; D remains unclear. This CDR3 is 13 amino acids long. CDR1 and CDR2 from the germline V gene are MDHEN and SYDVKM. V lost 3 bases and J 1 base, leaving 7 bases between the germline ends. CDR3 DNA sequence: TGTGCCAGCAGTTTTCCCCCTTCCTACGAGCAGTACTTC. It translates to CASSFPPSYEQYF.

The rearrangement links TRBV6-1 to TRBJ1-5, with TRBD1 matching over 7 bases. From germline, CDR1 is MNHNS and CDR2 SASEGT. V shed 4 bases and J 2 bases; nucleotides not matched to a gene: 8. This CDR3 is built from 16 residues. CDR3 in DNA: TGTGCCAGCAGTGTTACAGGGGCCGGGGGCAATCAGCCCCAGCATTTT. This gives the protein CASSVTGAGGNQPQHF.

This sequence joins TRBV5-1 and TRBJ2-5; TRBD1 matches at 7 bases. Germline CDR1 is SGHRS and CDR2 is YFSETQ. V lost 6 bases to trimming and J lost 1 base; unmatched junction nucleotides: 6. The CDR3 has 14 amino acids. CDR3 DNA sequence: TGCGCCAGCAAATCTGGGACAGCCCAAGAGACCCAGTACTTC. The encoded protein is CASKSGTAQETQYF.

This sequence joins TRBV6-6 and TRBJ1-2, with unresolved D. The CDR3 totals 16 residues. From germline, CDR1 is MNHNY and CDR2 SVGAGI (reference sequence). Trimming removed 0 bases from V and 4 bases from J, with 15 bases in between. CDR3 in amino acids: CASSYSSPRGGYGYTF. The CDR3 region has the DNA TGTGCCAGCAGTTACTCATCCCCCCGGGGTGGCTATGGCTACACCTTC.

The chain couples TRBV19 to TRBJ2-2; D is possibly TRBD1 or TRBD2 (6 bases each). V was pared by 3 bases and J by 8 bases, with 19 bases between. The CDR3 sequence is 16 residues long. Per the germline V gene, CDR1 is LNHDA and CDR2 is SQIVND (reference sequence). CDR3 nucleotide sequence: TGTGCCAGTAGTATTCTGGAGGGGGGCCTCAGAGGGGAGCTGTTTTTT. As protein: CASSILEGGLRGELFF.

The gene calls are TRBV5-1 and TRBJ1-1, with D maybe TRBD1 (6 bases). Trimming shortened V by 4 bases and J by 1 base, and 8 bases separated the two germline ends. The CDR3 runs 13 residues. Germline V gene sequence: CDR1 SGHRS, CDR2 YFSETQ. CDR3 coding DNA: TGCGCCAGCAGCATACAGGGGAACACTGAAGCTTTCTTT. This encodes CASSIQGNTEAFF.